Listed here are 3 T cell receptor beta chains from one sample, sequenced in a study of vaccination effects on CD4 cells after COVID-19. Their cognate antigens are unknown. Using immunoSEQ multiplex PCR, the repertoire was profiled, and TCRdb retains in-frame clones only, with some absent. The top ten hold about 5.7% of the sample, which has tens of thousands of clones, roughly 80% seen once. Before any sequencing was done, the ViraFEST assay used viral peptide pools to expand antigen-specific CD4+ T cells. Following an approximately 11-day culture, CD4+ T cells were purified. Either the mRNA-1273 or the BNT162b2 vaccine was given to participants as two doses. The input for sequencing was CD4+ T cells from PBMCs cultured with SARS-CoV-2 spike peptides, taken after COVID-19 vaccination. The source is a human donor who received a COVID-19 vaccine. Some clones in this sample may be carry-over from other donors' samples.

The rearrangement links TRBV7-8 to TRBJ2-7; 7 bases fit TRBD1. V shed 3 bases, J shed 2 bases, and the junction held 7 bases outside the gene matches. The CDR3 totals 15 residues. Germline V CDR1 and CDR2: SGHVS, FQNEAQ. DNA for the CDR3: TGTGCCAGCAGCTTTGAGGGGGCGGTCGCCTACGAGCAGTACGTC. As protein: CASSFEGAVAYEQYV.

The rearrangement uses TRBV4-3 and TRBJ1-4; TRBD1 matches 12 bases. The CDR3 consists of 16 residues. Germline V gene sequence: CDR1 LGHNA, CDR2 YSLEER. V shed 4 bases and J 8 bases; nucleotides not matched to a gene: 8. The DNA of the CDR3 is TGCGCCAGCAGCCTCAGTCATGGGACAGGGGGCGAAAAACTGTTTTTT. This encodes CASSLSHGTGGEKLFF.

This sequence joins TRBV5-1 and TRBJ1-2; 7 bases agree with TRBD1. This CDR3 comprises 15 residues. From germline, CDR1 is SGHRS and CDR2 YFSETQ. The V and J ends lost 2 bases and 2 bases, in that order; junction bases with no gene match: 6. CDR3 DNA: TGCGCCAGCAGCTTCGACCGACAGGGAAACTATGGCTACACCTTC. Residues: CASSFDRQGNYGYTF.